The clone carrying this TCR beta chain was observed a few times. Its antigen remains unidentified. These data are taken from a study of shared clonotypes between healthy human individuals. Donors had no recently reported acute infections or vaccinations and were HIV-negative. Study outcomes and limitations: Collection of samples was limited to blood; tissue repertoires likely differ.

The data were produced by immunoSEQ multiplex PCR, yet TCRdb's version contains in-frame clones alone and is incomplete. Altogether roughly 700,000 clones are present, less than 85% being singletons, with the ten largest covering 1.7%. From germline, CDR1 is SGDLS and CDR2 YYNGEE. The CDR3 runs to 15 residues. V was cut by 5 bases and J by 6 bases, with 20 bases left in between. What was sequenced was memory CD4+ T cells sorted from blood. Specified subset: CD45RA-negative fraction. This sequence originates from a woman younger than 45 in good health. The genes are TRBV9 and TRBJ1-2, with D perhaps TRBD1 (6 bases). CDR3 loop: CASSSDRLRMNGYTF. In DNA form, the CDR3 reads TGTGCCAGCAGTTCTGACAGGCTGCGTATGAATGGCTACACCTTC.